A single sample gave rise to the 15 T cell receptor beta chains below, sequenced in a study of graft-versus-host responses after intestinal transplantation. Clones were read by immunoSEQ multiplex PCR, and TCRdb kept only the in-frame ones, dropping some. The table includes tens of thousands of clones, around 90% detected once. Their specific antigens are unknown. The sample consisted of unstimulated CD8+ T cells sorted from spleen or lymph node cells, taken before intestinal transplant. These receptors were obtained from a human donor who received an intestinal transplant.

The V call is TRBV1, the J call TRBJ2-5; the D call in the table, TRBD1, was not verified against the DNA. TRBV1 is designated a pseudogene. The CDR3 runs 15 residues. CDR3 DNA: TGCACCAGCAGACTTGACAGGGGGTCCCAAGAGACCCAGTACTTC. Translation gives CTSRLDRGSQETQYF.

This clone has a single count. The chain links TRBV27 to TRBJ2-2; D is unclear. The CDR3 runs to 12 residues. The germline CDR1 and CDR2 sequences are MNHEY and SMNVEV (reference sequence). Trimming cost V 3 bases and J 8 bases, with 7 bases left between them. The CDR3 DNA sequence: TGTGCCAGCAGTTTCGGGTGGGGGGAGCTGTTTTTT. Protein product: CASSFGWGELFF.

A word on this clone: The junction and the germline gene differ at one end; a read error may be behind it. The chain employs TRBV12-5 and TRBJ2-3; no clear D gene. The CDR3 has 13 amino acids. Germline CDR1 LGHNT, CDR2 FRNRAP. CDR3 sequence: CASSFRVTDTQYF. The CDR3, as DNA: TGTGCTAGTAGTTTCCGAGTTACAGATACGCAGTATTTT.

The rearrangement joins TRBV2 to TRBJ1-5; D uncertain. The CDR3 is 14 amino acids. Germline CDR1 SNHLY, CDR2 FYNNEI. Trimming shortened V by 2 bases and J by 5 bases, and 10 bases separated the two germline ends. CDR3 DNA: TGTGCCAGCAGTGAATTTGGCCCCGATCAGCCCCAGCATTTT. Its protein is CASSEFGPDQPQHF.

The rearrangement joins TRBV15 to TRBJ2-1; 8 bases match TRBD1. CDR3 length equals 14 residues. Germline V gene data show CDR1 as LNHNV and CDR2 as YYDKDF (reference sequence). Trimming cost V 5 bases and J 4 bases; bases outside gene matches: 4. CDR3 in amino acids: CATSPRDRYNEQFF. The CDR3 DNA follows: TGTGCCACCAGCCCCCGGGACAGGTACAATGAGCAGTTCTTC.

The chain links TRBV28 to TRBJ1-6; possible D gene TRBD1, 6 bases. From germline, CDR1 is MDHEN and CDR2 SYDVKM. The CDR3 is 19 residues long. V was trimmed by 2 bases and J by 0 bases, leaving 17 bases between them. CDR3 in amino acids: CASSLNWTARSSYNSPLHF. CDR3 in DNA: TGTGCCAGCAGTTTAAATTGGACAGCTAGGAGCTCCTATAATTCACCCCTCCACTTT. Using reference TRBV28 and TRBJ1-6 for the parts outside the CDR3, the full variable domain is DVKVTQSSRYLVKRTGEKVFLECVQDMDHENMFWYRQDPGLGLRLIYFSYDVKMKEKGDIPEGYSVSREKKERFSLILESASTNQTSMYLCASSLNWTARSSYNSPLHFGNGTRLTVT.

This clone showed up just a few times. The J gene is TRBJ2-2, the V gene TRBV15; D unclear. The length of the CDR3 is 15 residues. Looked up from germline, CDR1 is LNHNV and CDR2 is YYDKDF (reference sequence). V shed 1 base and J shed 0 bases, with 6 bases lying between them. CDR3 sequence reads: CATSRGVANTGELFF. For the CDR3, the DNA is TGTGCCACCAGCAGAGGAGTGGCGAACACCGGGGAGCTGTTTTTT. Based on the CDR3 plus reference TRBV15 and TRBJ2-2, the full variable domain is DAMVIQNPRYQVTQFGKPVTLSCSQTLNHNVMYWYQQKSSQAPKLLFHYYDKDFNNEADTPDNFQSRRPNTSFCFLDIRSPGLGDTAMYLCATSRGVANTGELFFGEGSRLTVL.

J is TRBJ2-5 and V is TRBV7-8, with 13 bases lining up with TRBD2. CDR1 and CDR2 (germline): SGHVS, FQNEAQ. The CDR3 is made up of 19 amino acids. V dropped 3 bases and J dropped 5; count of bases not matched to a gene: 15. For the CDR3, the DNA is TGTGCCAGCAGCTTTCGGACTAGCGGGGGAACAACGATTGGGGAGACCCAGTACTTC. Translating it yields CASSFRTSGGTTIGETQYF.

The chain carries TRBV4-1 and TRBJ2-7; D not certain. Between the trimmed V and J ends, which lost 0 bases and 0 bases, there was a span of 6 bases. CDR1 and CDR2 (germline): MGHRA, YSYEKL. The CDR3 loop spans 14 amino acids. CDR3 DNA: TGCGCCAGCAGCCAAGATCCCAGCTCCTACGAGCAGTACTTC. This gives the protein CASSQDPSSYEQYF.

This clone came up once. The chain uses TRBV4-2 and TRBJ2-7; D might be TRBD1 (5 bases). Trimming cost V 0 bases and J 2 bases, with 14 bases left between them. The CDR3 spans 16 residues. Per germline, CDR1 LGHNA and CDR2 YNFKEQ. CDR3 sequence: CASSQDPDSLTYEQYF. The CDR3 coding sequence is TGTGCCAGCAGCCAAGACCCCGACAGTCTTACCTACGAGCAGTACTTC.

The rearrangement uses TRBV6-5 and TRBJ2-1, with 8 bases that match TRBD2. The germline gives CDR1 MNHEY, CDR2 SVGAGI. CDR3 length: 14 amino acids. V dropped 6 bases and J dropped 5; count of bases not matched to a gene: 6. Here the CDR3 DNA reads TGTGCCAGCAGCCTTGGCGGGGGGCACAATGAGCAGTTCTTC. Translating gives CASSLGGGHNEQFF.

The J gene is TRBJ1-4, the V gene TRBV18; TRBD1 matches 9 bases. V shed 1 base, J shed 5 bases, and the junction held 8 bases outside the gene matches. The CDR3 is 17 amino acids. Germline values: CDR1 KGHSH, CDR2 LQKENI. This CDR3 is CASSPLRGGQGNEKLFF. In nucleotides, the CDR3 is TGTGCCAGCTCACCACTGAGGGGAGGACAGGGGAATGAAAAACTGTTTTTT. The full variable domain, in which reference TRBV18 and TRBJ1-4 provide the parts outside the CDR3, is NAGVMQNPRHLVRRRGQEARLRCSPMKGHSHVYWYRQLPEEGLKFMVYLQKENIIDESGMPKERFSAEFPKEGPSILRIQQVVRGDSAAYFCASSPLRGGQGNEKLFFGSGTQLSVL.

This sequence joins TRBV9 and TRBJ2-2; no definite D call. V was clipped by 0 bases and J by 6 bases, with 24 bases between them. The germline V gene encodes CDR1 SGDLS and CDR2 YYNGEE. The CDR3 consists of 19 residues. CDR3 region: CASSVDLGQDTLIAGELFF. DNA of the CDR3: TGTGCCAGCAGCGTAGACCTTGGGCAGGATACTCTTATAGCCGGGGAGCTGTTTTTT.

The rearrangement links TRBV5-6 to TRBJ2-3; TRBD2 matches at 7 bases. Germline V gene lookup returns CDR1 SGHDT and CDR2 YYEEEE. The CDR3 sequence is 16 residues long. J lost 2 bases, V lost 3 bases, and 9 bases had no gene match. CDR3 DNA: TGTGCCAGCAGCTACCCTAGCGGAGAAACCACAGATACGCAGTATTTT. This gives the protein CASSYPSGETTDTQYF.

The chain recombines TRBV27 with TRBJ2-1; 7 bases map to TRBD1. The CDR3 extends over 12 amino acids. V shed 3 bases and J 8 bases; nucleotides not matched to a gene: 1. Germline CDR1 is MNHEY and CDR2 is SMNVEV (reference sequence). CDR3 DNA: TGTGCCAGCAGTTTTGGGACAGATGAGCAGTTCTTC. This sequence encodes CASSFGTDEQFF.